This TCR beta chain was profiled in a study of patients and donors after allogeneic stem cell transplantation. MiXCR, applied by TCRdb to the RT-PCR reads, yields one record per CDR3 protein. The sample includes about a million distinct CDR3 sequences, 18% of them seen just once. The CDR3 consists of 17 residues. J lost 2 bases, V lost 10 bases, and 10 bases had no gene match. This sequence joins TRBV12-3 or TRBV12-4 and TRBJ2-2; 13 positions match TRBD2. The sequencing input was blood, either unsorted or a sorted T cell fraction (not recorded which). This receptor was taken from a human donor who was either an allogeneic HSCT recipient or a stem cell or donor lymphocyte infusion donor (not recorded which). It is not recorded whose cells these are; they may come from a transplant donor. DNA of the CDR3: TGTGCCATCCCCGGACTAGCGGGAGAAGGTAACACCGGGGAGCTGTTTTTT. It encodes CAIPGLAGEGNTGELFF.